This entry concerns a single T cell receptor (beta chain). V lost 1 base and J 3 bases, leaving 12 bases between the germline ends. The germline V gene encodes CDR1 SGHVS and CDR2 FNYEAQ. This CDR3 has 15 amino acids. A second roughly 6 to 11 cycle PCR used barcoded and J-beta primers. Each CDR3 protein gets one entry after TCRdb re-called the 5' RACE reads with MiXCR. The sample yields 700,000 to 900,000 distinct CDR3 sequences, roughly 24% seen once. This entry comes from a study of blood T cells in healthy people across ages. The same data also went into a second study, on T cells of mothers and their children.

The sequenced sample consisted of blood. The V gene is TRBV7-6, the J gene TRBJ2-5; D may be TRBD1 (5 bases). The clonotype comes from a boy under 18 in good health. CDR3 sequence reads: CASSLGTRAEETQYF. The CDR3 DNA reads TGTGCCAGCAGCTTAGGGACAAGGGCCGAAGAGACCCAGTACTTC.